A selection of T cell receptor beta chains follows, all from one sample in a study of T-cell memory formation after mild COVID-19. TCRdb re-called the 5' RACE reads through MiXCR, storing one row per CDR3 protein. The table has under 250,000 distinct CDR3 sequences, 9.5% seen once. The sample consisted of PBMCs or a T cell subset sorted from them (not recorded which). These receptors were taken from a man aged 18-30 years who had mild COVID-19 (a few samples of this study predate the infection). Cell type and time point are not known. The CDR3 runs from the conserved cysteine through the conserved F or W. D genes are given only for firm matches. Clone size is not always given. Where it is, it says once, few, many or a class for expanded clones.

size	J	D	V	DNA	CDR3
many	TRBJ1-1	TRBD1	TRBV11-2	TGTGCCAGCAGCTCGGACAGGGGGGCCGAAGCTTTCTTT	CASSSDRGAEAFF
many	TRBJ1-2	.	TRBV6-5	TGTGCCAGCAGTAACGGGGGGACCTATGGCTACACCTTC	CASSNGGTYGYTF
few	TRBJ1-6	TRBD1	TRBV4-3	TGCGCCAGCAGCCCCGCTCCGTACAGGGGGCCTAATTCACCCCTCCACTTT	CASSPAPYRGPNSPLHF
.	TRBJ1-5	.	TRBV28	TGTGCCAGCATGCTGGGCGGTACTCAGCCCCAGCATTTT	CASMLGGTQPQHF
few	TRBJ2-3	.	TRBV7-9	TGTGCCAGCAGGGCCGGGACGCGGAGCACAGATACGCAGTATTTT	CASRAGTRSTDTQYF
.	TRBJ2-2	TRBD2	TRBV7-6	TGTGCCAGCCGCATTAACGGGGGGGGCACCGGGGAGCTGTTTTTT	CASRINGGGTGELFF
.	TRBJ2-3	TRBD2	TRBV5-1	TGCGCCAGCAGGAGCCTTAGCGGGGCACCCGATACGCAGTATTTT	CASRSLSGAPDTQYF
.	TRBJ1-5	.	TRBV7-2	TGTGCCAGCAGCTTAGAATTGGGAAATCAGCCCCAGCATTTT	CASSLELGNQPQHF
.	TRBJ1-2	.	TRBV5-1	TGCGCCAGCAGGGTCAGCGAGAACTATGGCTACACCTTC	CASRVSENYGYTF
.	TRBJ1-3	.	TRBV6-5	TGTGCCAGCAGTTACCGGGCTAGAAGTCTTTCGGGAAACACCATATATTTT	CASSYRARSLSGNTIYF
.	TRBJ2-1	.	TRBV18	TGTGCCAGCTCACCACGTGGCTCCGGGGGTAGATCCAATGAGCAGTTCTTC	CASSPRGSGGRSNEQFF